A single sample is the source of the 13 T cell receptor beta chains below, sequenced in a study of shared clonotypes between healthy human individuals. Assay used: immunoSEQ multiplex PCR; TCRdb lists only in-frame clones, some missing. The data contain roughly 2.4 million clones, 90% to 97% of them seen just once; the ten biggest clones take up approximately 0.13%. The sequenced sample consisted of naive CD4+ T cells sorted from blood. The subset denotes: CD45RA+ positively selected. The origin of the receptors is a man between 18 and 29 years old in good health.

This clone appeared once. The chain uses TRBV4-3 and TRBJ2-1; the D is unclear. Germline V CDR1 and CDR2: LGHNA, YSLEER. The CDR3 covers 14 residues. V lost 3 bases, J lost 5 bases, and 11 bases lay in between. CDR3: CASSQEWVNNEQFF. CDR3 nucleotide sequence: TGCGCCAGCAGCCAGGAGTGGGTTAACAATGAGCAGTTCTTC.

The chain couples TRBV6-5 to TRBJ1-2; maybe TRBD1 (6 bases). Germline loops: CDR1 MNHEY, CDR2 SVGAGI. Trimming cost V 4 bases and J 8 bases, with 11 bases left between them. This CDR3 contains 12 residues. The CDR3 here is CASSFTGSGYTF. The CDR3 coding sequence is TGTGCCAGCAGTTTCACAGGGAGCGGCTACACCTTC.

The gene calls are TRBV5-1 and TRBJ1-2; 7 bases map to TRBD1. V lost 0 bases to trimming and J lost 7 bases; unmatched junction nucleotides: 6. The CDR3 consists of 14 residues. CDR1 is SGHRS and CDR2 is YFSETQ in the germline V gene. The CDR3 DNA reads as TGCGCCAGCAGCTTGGATTCAGGGACAGCTGGCTACACCTTC. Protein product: CASSLDSGTAGYTF.

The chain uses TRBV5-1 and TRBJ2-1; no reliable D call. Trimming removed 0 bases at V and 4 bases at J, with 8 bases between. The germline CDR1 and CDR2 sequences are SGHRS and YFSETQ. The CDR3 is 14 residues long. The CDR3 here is CASSLDRKYNEQFF. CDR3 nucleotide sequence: TGCGCCAGCAGCTTGGATCGGAAGTACAATGAGCAGTTCTTC.

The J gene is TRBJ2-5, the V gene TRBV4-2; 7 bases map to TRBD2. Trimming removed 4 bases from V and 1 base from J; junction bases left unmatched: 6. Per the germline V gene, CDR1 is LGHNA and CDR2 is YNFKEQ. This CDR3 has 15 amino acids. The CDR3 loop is CASSPGGLTQETQYF. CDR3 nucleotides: TGTGCCAGCAGCCCCGGGGGACTAACCCAAGAGACCCAGTACTTC.

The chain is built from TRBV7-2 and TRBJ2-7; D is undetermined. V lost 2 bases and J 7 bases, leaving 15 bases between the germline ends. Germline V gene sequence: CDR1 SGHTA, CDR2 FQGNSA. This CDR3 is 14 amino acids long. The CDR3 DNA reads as TGTGCCAGCAGCTTAAATACCCTGGTGGGGGAGCAGTACTTC. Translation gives CASSLNTLVGEQYF.

The CDR3 DNA is TGTGCCAGCAGTTTCTTGACAGGTCCAGCAACAAGTAATTCACCCCTCCACTTT. It encodes CASSFLTGPATSNSPLHF. The chain couples TRBV28 to TRBJ1-6; perhaps TRBD1 as D (6 bases). The CDR3 sequence is 18 residues long. The V end was cut by 3 bases, the J end by 6 bases, with 21 bases between. Germline loops: CDR1 MDHEN, CDR2 SYDVKM. The variable domain in full, with the rest retrieved from reference TRBV28 and TRBJ1-6, is DVKVTQSSRYLVKRTGEKVFLECVQDMDHENMFWYRQDPGLGLRLIYFSYDVKMKEKGDIPEGYSVSREKKERFSLILESASTNQTSMYLCASSFLTGPATSNSPLHFGNGTRLTVT.

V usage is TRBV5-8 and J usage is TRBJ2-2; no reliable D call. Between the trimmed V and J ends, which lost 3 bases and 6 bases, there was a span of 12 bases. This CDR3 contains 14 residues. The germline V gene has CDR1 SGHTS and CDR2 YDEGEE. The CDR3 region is CASSSYGVAGELFF. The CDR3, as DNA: TGTGCCAGCAGCTCCTATGGGGTGGCCGGGGAGCTGTTTTTT.

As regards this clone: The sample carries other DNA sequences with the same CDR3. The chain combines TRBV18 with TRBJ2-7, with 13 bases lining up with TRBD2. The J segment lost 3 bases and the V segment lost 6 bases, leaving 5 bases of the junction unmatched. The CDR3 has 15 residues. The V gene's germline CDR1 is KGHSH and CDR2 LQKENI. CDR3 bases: TGTGCCAGCTCTCCTGGACTAGCGGGAGTCTACGAGCAGTACTTC. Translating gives CASSPGLAGVYEQYF.

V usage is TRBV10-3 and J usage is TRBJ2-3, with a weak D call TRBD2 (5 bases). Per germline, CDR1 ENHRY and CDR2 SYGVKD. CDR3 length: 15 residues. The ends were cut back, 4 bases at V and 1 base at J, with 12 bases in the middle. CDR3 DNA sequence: TGTGCCATCAGTGCGGGCGGGCTGCGCACAGATACGCAGTATTTT. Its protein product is CAISAGGLRTDTQYF.

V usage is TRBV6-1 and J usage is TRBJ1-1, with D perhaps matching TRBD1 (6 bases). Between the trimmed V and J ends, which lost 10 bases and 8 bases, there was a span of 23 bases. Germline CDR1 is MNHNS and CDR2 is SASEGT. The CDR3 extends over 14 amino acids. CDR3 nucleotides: TGTGCCACCCTAATGGGGAGCCTAGGGGGGGAAGCTTTCTTT. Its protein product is CATLMGSLGGEAFF.

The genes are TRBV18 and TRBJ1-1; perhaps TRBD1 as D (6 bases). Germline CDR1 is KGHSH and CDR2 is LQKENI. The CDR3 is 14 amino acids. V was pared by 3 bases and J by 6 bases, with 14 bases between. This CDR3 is CASSPQGYGAEAFF. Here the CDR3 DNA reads TGTGCCAGCTCACCTCAGGGGTATGGGGCTGAAGCTTTCTTT.

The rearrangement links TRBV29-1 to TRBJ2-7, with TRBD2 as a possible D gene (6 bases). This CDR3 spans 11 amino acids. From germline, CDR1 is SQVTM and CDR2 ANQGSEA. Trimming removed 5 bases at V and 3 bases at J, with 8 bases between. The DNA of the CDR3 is TGCAGCGTTATCGGGGGCTACGAGCAGTACTTC. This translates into CSVIGGYEQYF.